One sample yielded the 25 T cell receptor beta chains listed below, sequenced in a study of blood T cell repertoires in COVID-19. Assay used: immunoSEQ multiplex PCR; TCRdb lists only in-frame clones, some missing. The data hold roughly 30,000 clones, with approximately 82% observed a single time. Sequencing was performed on peripheral blood. Receptors originate from a woman aged 60-70 years with acute or convalescent COVID-19.

This chain joins TRBV10-3 and TRBJ2-2, with 8 bases identical to TRBD2. Germline values: CDR1 ENHRY, CDR2 SYGVKD. This CDR3 is 16 amino acids long. V shed 6 bases and J 6 bases; nucleotides not matched to a gene: 12. CDR3 nucleotide sequence: TGTGCCATCAGAAACCTGGGCGGGGGGATCGCCGGGGAGCTGTTTTTT. Protein: CAIRNLGGGIAGELFF.

The chain couples TRBV6-4 to TRBJ2-2; 10 bases are a match to TRBD2. The trim removed 7 bases at V and 1 base at J, leaving 3 bases unmatched. CDR3 size: 15 residues. CDR1 and CDR2 (germline): MRHNA, SNTAGT. The CDR3 sequence is CASTPSGGNTGELFF. The CDR3 region has the DNA TGTGCCAGCACCCCTAGCGGGGGGAACACCGGGGAGCTGTTTTTT.

The CDR3 DNA reads TGTGCCAGCAGCTTAGGCGGGGGTCTCTCCTACGAGCAGTACTTC. It codes for CASSLGGGLSYEQYF. The chain has TRBV7-3 and TRBJ2-7; the match to TRBD2 covers 7 bases. The trim removed 2 bases at V and 0 bases at J, leaving 4 bases unmatched. The CDR3 extends over 15 amino acids. Germline V gene lookup returns CDR1 SGHTA and CDR2 FQGTGA.

The chain links TRBV4-2 to TRBJ2-5; 8 positions match TRBD2. V gave up 0 bases and J gave up 2 bases; unmatched junction bases: 8. CDR1 LGHNA and CDR2 YNFKEQ come from the germline V gene. This CDR3 comprises 17 residues. The CDR3 protein is CASSQEGQRGIQETQYF. The CDR3 nucleotides read TGTGCCAGCAGCCAAGAGGGTCAGCGGGGGATACAAGAGACCCAGTACTTC.

This clone was seen once. The J gene is TRBJ1-1, the V gene TRBV30, with D maybe TRBD1 (5 bases). Per germline, CDR1 GTSNPN and CDR2 SVGIG (reference sequence). This CDR3 contains 12 residues. Trimming cost V 2 bases and J 11 bases, with 15 bases left between them. Written as DNA, the CDR3 is TGTGCCTGGAGTAAGGGGCCCGGAGAGGCTTTCTTT. Protein sequence: CAWSKGPGEAFF.

The J gene is TRBJ2-5, the V gene TRBV18; 8 positions agree with TRBD2. This CDR3 is built from 16 residues. V was clipped by 3 bases and J by 5 bases; unmatched bases: 11. Looked up from germline, CDR1 is KGHSH and CDR2 is LQKENI. The CDR3 spells CASSPRSGARRETQYF. CDR3 DNA sequence: TGTGCCAGCTCACCCCGTAGCGGGGCGAGGAGGGAGACCCAGTACTTC.

The CDR3 DNA sequence: TGTGCCAGCAGTTCTCGGGGGTTATTTATCTATGGCTACACCTTC. This sequence encodes CASSSRGLFIYGYTF. The gene calls are TRBV28 and TRBJ1-2; perhaps TRBD1 as D (5 bases). CDR1 and CDR2 (germline): MDHEN, SYDVKM. V was trimmed by 4 bases and J by 4 bases, leaving 16 bases between them. CDR3 size: 15 residues.

This clone was counted a few times. This rearrangement joins TRBV28 to TRBJ1-2, with TRBD1 as a possible D gene (5 bases). Trimming stripped 4 bases from V and 5 bases from J, with 11 bases between. Germline V lookup: CDR1 MDHEN, CDR2 SYDVKM. CDR3 length equals 13 residues. CDR3 in amino acids: CASSSGGSYGYTF. In nucleotides, the CDR3 is TGTGCCAGCAGTTCTGGGGGGTCGTATGGCTACACCTTC.

The chain has TRBV19 and TRBJ1-1; the match to TRBD1 covers 11 bases. The CDR3 runs to 15 residues. The germline V gene encodes CDR1 LNHDA and CDR2 SQIVND (reference sequence). The junction had 5 bases not matched to a gene; V was cut back by 4 bases and J by 4 bases. The CDR3 here is CASSTPGTGGTEAFF. CDR3 DNA: TGTGCCAGTAGTACCCCCGGGACAGGGGGCACTGAAGCTTTCTTT.

This chain joins TRBV4-2 and TRBJ1-6; tentative D call: TRBD1 (5 bases). The germline V gene has CDR1 LGHNA and CDR2 YNFKEQ. Trimming pared 0 bases from V and 2 bases from J, leaving 14 bases between. This CDR3 region has 18 residues. CDR3 protein: CASSQDGSGRTYNSPLHF. In DNA form, the CDR3 reads TGTGCCAGCAGCCAAGATGGTTCAGGGAGGACCTATAATTCACCCCTCCACTTT.

This clone has just one count. The chain couples TRBV5-6 to TRBJ1-1; TRBD1 aligns across 7 bases. CDR3 length equals 14 residues. CDR1 and CDR2 from the germline V gene are SGHDT and YYEEEE. Trimming cost V 4 bases and J 1 base; bases outside gene matches: 4. The chain's CDR3 is CASSRDSENTEAFF. CDR3 DNA sequence: TGTGCCAGCAGCCGGGACAGCGAGAACACTGAAGCTTTCTTT.

The chain carries TRBV28 and TRBJ2-7; D is possibly TRBD2 (5 bases). CDR3 length: 13 amino acids. Trimming removed 6 bases at V and 0 bases at J, with 9 bases between. Per germline, CDR1 MDHEN and CDR2 SYDVKM. The CDR3 DNA reads TGTGCCAGCAGAACGGGGTCCTCCTACGAGCAGTACTTC. Its protein product is CASRTGSSYEQYF.

This chain links TRBV7-7 with TRBJ2-5, with TRBD1 matching over 8 bases. This CDR3 spans 15 amino acids. CDR1 and CDR2 (germline): SSHAT, FNYEAQ (reference sequence). Trimming removed 5 bases from V and 5 bases from J; junction bases left unmatched: 10. CDR3 protein: CASSRGSRGRETQYF. DNA for the CDR3: TGTGCCAGCAGCCGAGGGTCCAGGGGGCGTGAGACCCAGTACTTC. Filled out from reference TRBV7-7 and TRBJ2-5, the complete variable domain reads GAGVSQSPRYKVTKRGQDVTLRCDPISSHATLYWYQQALGQGPEFLTYFNYEAQPDKSGLPSDRFSAERPEGSISTLTIQRTEQRDSAMYRCASSRGSRGRETQYFGPGTRLLVL.

This chain connects TRBV19 to TRBJ1-1; TRBD1 agrees at 12 bases. With V trimmed by 5 bases and J by 1 base, 5 bases remained unmatched. This CDR3 region has 16 residues. Germline values: CDR1 LNHDA, CDR2 SQIVND (reference sequence). DNA for the CDR3: TGTGCCAGTAGTCCCCGGGACAGGGGGCCGAACACTGAAGCTTTCTTT. It encodes CASSPRDRGPNTEAFF.

The chain couples TRBV5-1 to TRBJ1-1; TRBD1 is a possible D gene (6 bases). V was trimmed by 5 bases and J by 4 bases, leaving 15 bases between them. Germline V gene sequence: CDR1 SGHRS, CDR2 YFSETQ. There are 14 residues in the CDR3. CDR3 nucleotide sequence: TGCGCCAGCAGAAGAGCCACAGGGACCACTGAAGCTTTCTTT. The encoded protein is CASRRATGTTEAFF.

The chain is built from TRBV6-2 or TRBV6-3 and TRBJ1-2; D uncertain. Trimming took off 4 bases at V and 5 bases at J, with 17 bases between the two ends. CDR1 and CDR2 (germline): MNHEY, SVGEGT. This CDR3 spans 15 amino acids. The CDR3: CASSSPTATVYGYTF. CDR3 in DNA: TGTGCCAGCAGTTCACCGACCGCAACAGTATATGGCTACACCTTC.

This sequence joins TRBV27 and TRBJ2-6, with 7 bases matching TRBD1. Germline V gives CDR1 MNHEY, CDR2 SMNVEV (reference sequence). The CDR3 has 17 residues. The junction had 7 bases not matched to a gene; V was cut back by 5 bases and J by 0 bases. The CDR3, as DNA: TGTGCCAGCAGTCCGTGGGACAGCCCCTCTGGGGCCAACGTCCTGACTTTC. This translates into CASSPWDSPSGANVLTF.

The chain carries TRBV5-1 and TRBJ2-5; D gene ambiguous. The CDR3 loop spans 13 amino acids. V lost 1 base to trimming and J lost 2 bases, with 6 bases between them. Looked up from germline, CDR1 is SGHRS and CDR2 is YFSETQ. The CDR3 is CASSLLQQETQYF. The DNA of the CDR3 is TGCGCCAGCAGCTTGCTCCAGCAAGAGACCCAGTACTTC.

In its sample, this clone was seen once. J is TRBJ1-6 and V is TRBV28; tentatively, D is TRBD1 (5 bases). The germline gives CDR1 MDHEN, CDR2 SYDVKM. The germline V and J ends were trimmed by 8 bases and 9 bases, with 14 bases remaining between them. This CDR3 is built from 13 residues. The CDR3 DNA sequence: TGTGCCAGCCAAGGGGAAGGGGCTTCACCCCTCCACTTT. This translates into CASQGEGASPLHF.

The chain joins TRBV5-5 to TRBJ1-6; no definite D call. CDR3 length: 14 amino acids. Germline V CDR1 and CDR2: SGHKS, YYEKEE (reference sequence). The V and J ends lost 1 base and 9 bases respectively, with 11 bases between them. The CDR3 is CASSLQRDGSPLHF. The DNA for the CDR3 is TGTGCCAGCAGCTTGCAAAGAGATGGTTCACCCCTCCACTTT.

V is TRBV30 and J is TRBJ1-3, with unresolved D. The CDR3 totals 13 residues. CDR1 is GTSNPN and CDR2 is SVGIG in the germline V gene (reference sequence). Trimming removed 8 bases from V and 0 bases from J, with 11 bases in between. CDR3 sequence: CALFPNSGNTIYF. CDR3 nucleotide sequence: TGTGCCCTATTTCCAAACTCTGGAAACACCATATATTTT.

The gene calls are TRBV5-5 and TRBJ1-2; perhaps TRBD1 as D (5 bases). CDR1 and CDR2 (germline): SGHKS, YYEKEE (reference sequence). This CDR3 has 14 residues. V was cut by 4 bases and J by 0 bases, with 10 bases left in between. CDR3 protein: CASSQRQTNYGYTF. The DNA of the CDR3 is TGTGCCAGCAGCCAAAGACAGACTAACTATGGCTACACCTTC.

The chain combines TRBV2 with TRBJ1-3; possibly TRBD1 for D (6 bases). Deletions cut 2 bases from V and 5 bases from J, with 10 bases between. Germline V lookup: CDR1 SNHLY, CDR2 FYNNEI. The CDR3 spans 14 residues. In DNA form, the CDR3 reads TGTGCCAGCAGTGAATCAACAGGGAGAAACACCATATATTTT. Its protein product is CASSESTGRNTIYF.

The V and J genes are TRBV7-9 and TRBJ2-2; TRBD1 matches 8 bases. V shed 6 bases and J 1 base; nucleotides not matched to a gene: 7. CDR1 and CDR2 (germline): SEHNR, FQNEAQ (reference sequence). The CDR3 contains 16 residues. The CDR3 here is CASSFPGGQNTGELFF. The CDR3 DNA follows: TGTGCCAGCAGTTTCCCAGGGGGCCAGAACACCGGGGAGCTGTTTTTT. The full variable domain, rest sourced from reference TRBV7-9 and TRBJ2-2, is DTGVSQNPRHKITKRGQNVTFRCDPISEHNRLYWYRQTLGQGPEFLTYFQNEAQLEKSRLLSDRFSAERPKGSFSTLEIQRTEQGDSAMYLCASSFPGGQNTGELFFGEGSRLTVL.

This chain uses TRBV24-1 with TRBJ2-1; TRBD2 might be the D (5 bases). Deletions cut 2 bases from V and 9 bases from J, with 13 bases between. Germline CDR1 is KGHDR and CDR2 is SFDVKD. The CDR3 is 14 residues long. The CDR3 DNA reads TGTGCCACCAGTGATTCGGCCGTAGGGAGTGAGCAGTTCTTC. The encoded protein is CATSDSAVGSEQFF.